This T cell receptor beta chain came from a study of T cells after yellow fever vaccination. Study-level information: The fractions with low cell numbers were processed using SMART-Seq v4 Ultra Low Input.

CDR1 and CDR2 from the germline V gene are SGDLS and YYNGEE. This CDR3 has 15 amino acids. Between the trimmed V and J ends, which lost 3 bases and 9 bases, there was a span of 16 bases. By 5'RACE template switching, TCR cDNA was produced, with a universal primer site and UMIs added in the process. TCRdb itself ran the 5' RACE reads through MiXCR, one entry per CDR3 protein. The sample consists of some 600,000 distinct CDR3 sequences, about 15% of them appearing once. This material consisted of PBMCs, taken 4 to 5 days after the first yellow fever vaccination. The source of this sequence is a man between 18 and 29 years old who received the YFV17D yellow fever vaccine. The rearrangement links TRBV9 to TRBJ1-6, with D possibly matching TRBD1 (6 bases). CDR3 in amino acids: CASSGGSRGTSPLHF. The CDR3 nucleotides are TGTGCCAGCAGCGGAGGGAGTAGGGGGACTTCACCCCTCCACTTT.